A selection of T cell receptor beta chains follows, all from one sample in a study of T cells in Graves' hyperthyroidism and ophthalmopathy. TCRdb called the multiplex PCR reads again in MiXCR, with one record for every CDR3 protein. The sample holds approximately 530,000 distinct CDR3 sequences; 20% are singletons and the top ten take over 45%. Material: blood. These receptors all stem from a man aged 35-49 years with Graves' ophthalmopathy. CDR3s include the opening cysteine and the closing phenylalanine or tryptophan. D genes are given only for firm matches. Rows may omit the clone size; those that give it use once, few, many or a size class.

TRBV18	TRBJ2-7	many	.	CASSSWDEQYF	TGTGCCAGCTCGTCCTGGGACGAGCAGTACTTC
TRBV27	TRBJ2-7	few	.	CASSRKRGQEAYEQYF	TGTGCCAGCAGTCGGAAAAGGGGCCAAGAAGCCTACGAGCAGTACTTC
TRBV28	TRBJ1-4	few	.	CASSPVSGRGEKLFF	TGTGCCAGCAGCCCCGTGAGCGGGAGAGGCGAAAAACTGTTTTTT
TRBV20-1	TRBJ2-4	.	TRBD1	CSAQTGAVVKNIQYF	TGCAGTGCCCAAACAGGGGCAGTCGTCAAAAACATTCAGTACTTC
TRBV28	TRBJ2-7	many	TRBD2	CASSLGLAGAYEQYF	TGTGCCAGCAGTTTAGGACTAGCGGGGGCCTACGAGCAGTACTTC
TRBV9	TRBJ1-2	.	TRBD1	CASSVSTGVGYGYTF	TGTGCCAGCAGCGTCTCAACAGGGGTAGGCTATGGCTACACCTTC
TRBV2	TRBJ1-3	few	.	CASTRGYTIYF	TGTGCCAGCACCAGGGGTTACACCATATATTTT
TRBV7-8	TRBJ1-2	few	TRBD1	CASSLGGGQHSYTF	TGTGCCAGCAGCTTAGGGGGGGGACAGCACAGCTACACCTTC
TRBV28	TRBJ1-1	few	.	CASSLSGIMNTEAFF	TGTGCCAGCAGTTTGTCAGGAATTATGAACACTGAAGCTTTCTTT
TRBV12-3/TRBV12-4	TRBJ2-7	few	TRBD2	CASSITSGRGEQYF	TGTGCCAGCAGTATAACTAGCGGGAGGGGAGAGCAGTACTTC
TRBV20-1	TRBJ2-1	few	.	CSARYGSRGHEQFF	TGCAGTGCTAGGTATGGGTCCCGGGGGCATGAGCAGTTCTTC
TRBV11-3	TRBJ2-1	many	.	CASSPHNSYNEQFF	TGTGCCAGCAGTCCTCACAACTCCTACAATGAGCAGTTCTTC
TRBV28	TRBJ2-2	few	.	CASTGESGELFF	TGTGCCAGCACGGGGGAGAGCGGGGAGCTGTTTTTT
TRBV12-3/TRBV12-4	TRBJ2-7	.	TRBD2	CASRGGADEQYF	TGTGCCAGCCGCGGGGGGGCCGATGAGCAGTACTTC
TRBV11-2	TRBJ2-1	.	.	CASRRIQGRTYNEQFF	TGTGCCAGCAGGCGTATACAAGGGCGGACATACAATGAGCAGTTCTTC
TRBV29-1	TRBJ2-1	few	TRBD2	CSVEVRTSGDNEQFF	TGCAGCGTTGAAGTGCGGACTAGCGGGGACAATGAGCAGTTCTTC
TRBV9	TRBJ1-2	.	.	CASSVAGGDYGYTF	TGTGCCAGCAGCGTAGCTGGGGGGGACTATGGCTACACCTTC
TRBV27	TRBJ1-1	many	TRBD1	CASRPYRGGLNTEAFF	TGTGCCAGCAGACCTTACAGGGGCGGACTGAACACTGAAGCTTTCTTT
TRBV28	TRBJ2-7	many	.	CASSRGPYEQYF	TGTGCCAGCAGTCGCGGGCCTTACGAGCAGTACTTC
TRBV5-1	TRBJ2-5	few	TRBD1	CASSLEGAKRETQYF	TGCGCCAGCAGCTTGGAGGGGGCCAAACGAGAGACCCAGTACTTC
TRBV7-8	TRBJ1-5	many	.	CASSLAGINQPQHF	TGTGCCAGCAGCTTAGCAGGGATCAATCAGCCCCAGCATTTT
TRBV6-1	TRBJ1-4	.	.	CASSEIGGATNEKLFF	TGTGCCAGCAGTGAAATTGGCGGGGCAACTAATGAAAAACTGTTTTTT
TRBV3-1	TRBJ2-3	many	.	CASSHGGRPTDTQYF	TGTGCCAGCAGCCACGGAGGGCGGCCCACAGATACGCAGTATTTT
TRBV13	TRBJ1-2	.	TRBD1	CASSVDRGRGYGYTF	TGTGCCAGCAGCGTTGACAGGGGGCGCGGCTATGGCTACACCTTC
TRBV27	TRBJ2-1	few	.	CASSKNNEQFF	TGTGCCAGCAGTAAAAACAATGAGCAGTTCTTC
TRBV28	TRBJ1-4	few	TRBD1	CASSLYGTGNEKLFF	TGTGCCAGCAGTTTATATGGGACAGGGAATGAAAAACTGTTTTTT
TRBV20-1	TRBJ2-3	few	.	CSARGRDPIDTQYF	TGCAGTGCTAGAGGGCGGGACCCAATAGATACGCAGTATTTT
TRBV6-1	TRBJ2-7	few	TRBD1	CASSQPGTAALEGDYEQYF	TGTGCCAGCAGCCAGCCCGGGACAGCGGCCCTGGAAGGGGACTACGAGCAGTACTTC
TRBV2	TRBJ2-3	.	.	CASSGAGTTDTQYF	TGTGCCAGCAGTGGGGCGGGCACCACAGATACGCAGTATTTT
TRBV27	TRBJ2-1	.	.	CASSFRESGNEQFF	TGTGCCAGCAGTTTCCGGGAGAGCGGGAATGAGCAGTTCTTC
TRBV28	TRBJ2-5	.	TRBD2	CASSLAGGRIQETQYF	TGTGCCAGCAGTTTAGCGGGGGGTAGAATCCAAGAGACCCAGTACTTC
TRBV28	TRBJ2-5	many	TRBD2	CASSPLTAGGREQETQYF	TGTGCCAGCAGTCCCCTCACAGCGGGAGGCCGGGAACAAGAGACCCAGTACTTC
TRBV6-1	TRBJ1-1	few	.	CASSGPVNTKAFF	TGTGCCAGCAGTGGGCCGGTGAACACTAAAGCTTTCTTT
TRBV6-6	TRBJ1-1	few	.	CASSYSGEVNTEAFF	TGTGCCAGCAGTTACTCCGGGGAGGTGAACACTGAAGCTTTCTTT
TRBV20-1	TRBJ2-3	.	TRBD1	CSAVIRDRGTDTQYF	TGCAGTGCAGTAATCCGGGACAGGGGCACAGATACGCAGTATTTT
TRBV28	TRBJ2-5	many	TRBD2	CASSLPGLGITYQYF	TGTGCCAGCAGTTTACCGGGACTAGGAATAACCTACCAGTACTTC
TRBV9	TRBJ2-6	.	.	CASRGTLNVLTF	TGTGCCAGCAGAGGGACCCTCAACGTCCTGACTTTC
TRBV6-6	TRBJ2-7	.	.	CASSYSKGGEQYF	TGTGCCAGCAGTTACTCGAAGGGGGGCGAGCAGTACTTC
TRBV20-1	TRBJ2-7	few	.	CSASVSGSYEQYF	TGCAGTGCTAGCGTGAGCGGCTCCTACGAGCAGTACTTC
TRBV10-3	TRBJ1-2	many	TRBD1	CAISESRQGVNYGYTF	TGTGCCATCAGTGAGTCACGGCAGGGGGTTAACTATGGCTACACCTTC